The 6 T cell receptor beta chains given below trace back to one sample, sequenced in a study of T-cell memory formation after mild COVID-19. MiXCR, run by TCRdb on the 5' RACE reads, gives a single entry per CDR3 protein. This table has hundreds of thousands of distinct CDR3 sequences, 15% appearing once. Sample: PBMCs or a T cell subset sorted from them (not recorded which). These receptors all come from an adult woman who had mild COVID-19 (a few samples of this study predate the infection). Cell type and time point are not known.

This clonotype has only a few counts. The chain is built from TRBV29-1 and TRBJ1-5, with D perhaps TRBD1 (5 bases). Germline loops: CDR1 SQVTM, CDR2 ANQGSEA. The CDR3 runs 13 residues. V lost 3 bases, J lost 7 bases, and 13 bases lay in between. CDR3 bases: TGCAGCGTTGAGATCGTAAGGGGCCAGCCCCAGCATTTT. It specifies CSVEIVRGQPQHF.

The chain is built from TRBV12-3 or TRBV12-4 and TRBJ2-3, with a weak D call TRBD2 (5 bases). Trimming cost V 3 bases and J 2 bases, with 12 bases left between them. The CDR3 has 15 residues. Here the CDR3 reads CASSLLSEATDTQYF. The DNA for the CDR3 is TGTGCCAGCAGTTTGCTGTCGGAGGCCACAGATACGCAGTATTTT.

This clonotype was counted a few times. The germline gene is not matched at one end of the junction; a read error may be the cause. The V and J genes are TRBV29-1 and TRBJ1-4; 7 bases match TRBD1. Germline V gives CDR1 SQVTM, CDR2 ANQGSEA. The CDR3 contains 14 residues. Written as DNA, the CDR3 is TGCAGCGTCGAAGACAGGGCGACTAATGAAAAACTGTTTTTT. This gives the protein CSVEDRATNEKLFF.

The count of this clonotype is one. V gene TRBV12-3 or TRBV12-4 combines with J gene TRBJ1-2; 7 nucleotides agree with TRBD1. The CDR3 covers 13 residues. Losses at the gene ends were 2 bases for V and 7 bases for J; bases not matched to a gene: 4. The CDR3 bases are TGTGCCAGCAGTTTAAGGGGGCCCGTTGGCTACACCTTC. Translated: CASSLRGPVGYTF.

This clonotype came up many times. V is TRBV30 and J is TRBJ2-1; either TRBD1 or TRBD2 may supply D (7 bases each). Trimming took 3 bases from V and 6 from J, leaving 21 bases between them. Germline CDR1 GTSNPN, CDR2 SVGIG (reference sequence). The CDR3 contains 16 residues. CDR3 residues: CAWSFRRTRGLNEQFF. The CDR3, as DNA: TGTGCCTGGAGCTTCAGGAGGACTAGGGGGCTCAATGAGCAGTTCTTC.

This clonotype was counted between two and nine times. CDR3 bases: TGTGCCAGCAGTTACAGCCGTCCTAGCGGGAGTACCCGCCAGTATTTT. Translated: CASSYSRPSGSTRQYF. The V gene is TRBV6-5, the J gene TRBJ2-3; 10 nucleotides agree with TRBD2. V lost 2 bases to trimming and J lost 12 bases; unmatched junction nucleotides: 14. CDR1 MNHEY and CDR2 SVGAGI come from the germline V gene. The CDR3 has 16 residues.